This is a list of T cell receptor beta chains from one sample in a study of blood T cell repertoires in COVID-19. Clones were read by immunoSEQ multiplex PCR, and TCRdb kept only the in-frame ones, dropping some. The repertoire consists of fewer than 35,000 clones, with roughly 85% occurring once and the leading ten covering roughly 8.7%. Sequencing was done on a sample of peripheral blood. The source is an elderly man with active COVID-19. CDR3s include the opening cysteine and the closing phenylalanine or tryptophan. D genes are given only for firm matches. Part of the rows lack a size; the others show once, few, many or a class for expanded clones.

clone size	V gene	D gene	J gene	CDR3 protein	CDR3 DNA
.	TRBV7-8	TRBD1	TRBJ1-6	CASSLNTDRGGSPLHF	TGTGCCAGCAGCCTCAACACGGACAGGGGAGGGTCACCCCTCCACTTT
.	TRBV5-6	TRBD2	TRBJ2-2	CASHRRGGGAGELFF	TGTGCCAGCCACCGGAGAGGCGGGGGGGCCGGGGAGCTGTTTTTT
.	TRBV25-1	.	TRBJ2-2	CASSESTGRNTGELFF	TGTGCCAGCAGTGAGTCCACAGGCCGGAACACCGGGGAGCTGTTTTTT
.	TRBV19	TRBD1	TRBJ1-1	CASLDRVYTEAFF	TGTGCCAGCTTAGACAGGGTGTACACTGAAGCTTTCTTT
once	TRBV28	TRBD1	TRBJ1-4	CASSLSPGTASEKLFF	TGTGCCAGCAGTTTGTCCCCGGGGACAGCTAGTGAAAAACTGTTTTTT
.	TRBV19	.	TRBJ1-2	CASKVPGGNYGYTF	TGTGCCAGTAAGGTCCCGGGTGGTAACTATGGCTACACCTTC
.	TRBV20-1	.	TRBJ1-1	CSARRAVEAFF	TGCAGTGCTCGCCGAGCGGTCGAAGCTTTCTTT
.	TRBV5-1	TRBD1	TRBJ2-5	CASSAGTGPAEETQYF	TGCGCCAGCAGCGCAGGGACAGGTCCCGCCGAAGAGACCCAGTACTTC
.	TRBV12-2	.	TRBJ2-1	CASRASTSGGSYNEQFF	TGTGCAAGTCGCGCCTCGACTAGCGGGGGCTCCTACAATGAGCAGTTCTTC
few	TRBV19	.	TRBJ1-2	CASSIDLRSGYTF	TGTGCCAGTAGTATAGATCTCCGGTCTGGCTACACCTTC
.	TRBV19	TRBD2	TRBJ2-3	CASSILAGRDTQYF	TGTGCCAGTAGTATATTAGCGGGGAGAGATACGCAGTATTTT
.	TRBV5-6	TRBD1	TRBJ1-5	CASSLAGQYNQPQHF	TGTGCCAGCAGCTTGGCGGGACAGTACAATCAGCCCCAGCATTTT
.	TRBV6-2/TRBV6-3	TRBD1	TRBJ2-7	CASSPLDRGLSEQYF	TGTGCCAGCAGTCCCTTGGACAGGGGGCTATCCGAGCAGTACTTC
.	TRBV5-4	.	TRBJ1-4	CASSAGASSIEKLFF	TGTGCCAGCAGCGCCGGTGCATCTTCCATTGAAAAACTGTTTTTT
.	TRBV11-2	.	TRBJ1-2	CASTSGRDYGYTF	TGTGCCAGCACCTCAGGGCGTGATTATGGCTACACCTTC
.	TRBV5-1	TRBD1	TRBJ2-3	CASSKGQGSMTDTQYF	TGCGCCAGCAGCAAAGGACAGGGGAGCATGACAGATACGCAGTATTTT
.	TRBV7-7	TRBD2	TRBJ2-5	CASSLILAGAAETQYF	TGTGCCAGCAGCTTAATCCTAGCGGGTGCGGCGGAGACCCAGTACTTC
.	TRBV18	TRBD2	TRBJ2-5	CASSPPGGSETQYF	TGTGCCAGCTCACCTCCGGGAGGATCGGAGACCCAGTACTTC
few	TRBV20-1	.	TRBJ1-2	CSAINRDGYTF	TGCAGTGCTATAAACAGGGACGGCTACACCTTC
.	TRBV11-2	TRBD1	TRBJ1-2	CASSFDRENGYTF	TGTGCCAGCAGCTTCGACAGGGAGAATGGCTACACCTTC
.	TRBV7-2	.	TRBJ1-2	CASSQSDTRNYGYTF	TGTGCCAGCAGTCAGTCGGACACCCGGAACTATGGCTACACCTTC
.	TRBV19	TRBD1	TRBJ1-2	CASSMRAGGEYGYTF	TGTGCCAGTAGTATGCGGGCAGGGGGCGAATATGGCTACACCTTC
.	TRBV4-2	.	TRBJ1-2	CASSQDGLQNYGYTF	TGTGCCAGCAGCCAAGATGGGCTACAGAACTATGGCTACACCTTC
.	TRBV11-2	.	TRBJ2-1	CASSPDTNNEQFF	TGTGCCAGCAGCCCGGACACGAACAATGAGCAGTTCTTC
.	TRBV11-2	TRBD2	TRBJ2-7	CASSLAGAWTSGITYEQYF	TGTGCCAGCAGCTTAGCGGGGGCTTGGACTAGCGGTATTACCTACGAGCAGTACTTC
.	TRBV11-2	TRBD1	TRBJ2-7	CASSLAGTAAEQHF	TGTGCCAGCAGCTTAGCTGGGACAGCGGCCGAGCAGCACTTC
.	TRBV6-5	.	TRBJ1-5	CASNPLGGAQPQHF	TGTGCCAGCAATCCCCTGGGGGGGGCCCAGCCCCAGCATTTT
.	TRBV2	TRBD1	TRBJ1-6	CASSGDRGASPLHF	TGTGCCAGCAGTGGGGACAGGGGTGCATCACCCCTCCACTTT
.	TRBV9	TRBD1	TRBJ1-1	CASSVSGGTEAFF	TGTGCCAGCAGCGTCTCAGGGGGCACTGAAGCTTTCTTT
.	TRBV7-7	TRBD2	TRBJ2-5	CASSLGGTTQETQYF	TGTGCCAGCAGCTTAGGTGGGACTACCCAAGAGACCCAGTACTTC
.	TRBV2	TRBD2	TRBJ2-3	CASSRWTSGGGTDTQYF	TGTGCCAGCAGTAGGTGGACTAGCGGGGGGGGCACAGATACGCAGTATTTT
medium-sized	TRBV19	TRBD1	TRBJ1-2	CASSWTGTNYGYTF	TGTGCCAGTAGTTGGACAGGGACGAACTATGGCTACACCTTC
.	TRBV5-5	TRBD1	TRBJ1-1	CASSFEYDRANTEAFF	TGTGCCAGCAGCTTCGAATACGACAGGGCGAACACTGAAGCTTTCTTT
.	TRBV5-6	.	TRBJ2-7	CASSLRAYEQYF	TGTGCCAGCAGCTTGCGCGCCTACGAGCAGTACTTC
.	TRBV7-8	.	TRBJ2-5	CASSSNARGLQETQYF	TGTGCCAGCAGCTCCAATGCCCGAGGATTGCAAGAGACCCAGTACTTC
.	TRBV14	.	TRBJ1-1	CASSQGWGGNTEAFF	TGTGCCAGCAGCCAAGGGTGGGGAGGGAACACTGAAGCTTTCTTT
.	TRBV7-9	TRBD2	TRBJ2-3	CASTRRAGGLSDTQYF	TGTGCCAGCACCAGAAGGGCGGGGGGGCTTTCAGATACGCAGTATTTT
.	TRBV5-1	TRBD2	TRBJ2-3	CASSPPSGGGTDTQYF	TGCGCCAGCAGCCCACCCAGCGGCGGGGGTACAGATACGCAGTATTTT
.	TRBV19	TRBD1	TRBJ2-1	CASRTGGINEQFF	TGTGCCAGCCGGACAGGGGGAATCAATGAGCAGTTCTTC
.	TRBV7-2	TRBD2	TRBJ2-7	CASSTDSGTQEQYF	TGTGCCAGCAGCACCGATAGCGGGACCCAGGAGCAGTACTTC
.	TRBV19	TRBD2	TRBJ2-4	CASSIAGGLNIQYF	TGTGCCAGTAGTATAGCGGGGGGGCTGAACATTCAGTACTTC
.	TRBV7-3	TRBD1	TRBJ1-2	CASSLTPRGTNYGYTF	TGTGCCAGCAGCCTCACCCCCAGGGGGACGAACTATGGCTACACCTTC
.	TRBV6-1	.	TRBJ2-5	CASSEGGLGGETQYF	TGTGCCAGCAGTGAAGGGGGACTCGGCGGGGAGACCCAGTACTTC
.	TRBV10-3	TRBD2	TRBJ2-5	CAISPSGGDQETQYF	TGTGCCATCAGTCCTAGCGGGGGGGACCAAGAGACCCAGTACTTC
.	TRBV12-3/TRBV12-4	.	TRBJ2-2	CASSLGNTGELFF	TGTGCCAGCAGTCTCGGGAACACCGGGGAGCTGTTTTTT
.	TRBV19	.	TRBJ2-1	CASSIGPGNNEQFF	TGTGCCAGTAGTATAGGTCCGGGGAACAATGAGCAGTTCTTC
.	TRBV19	.	TRBJ1-1	CASREQGTEAFF	TGTGCCAGTAGGGAACAGGGCACTGAAGCTTTCTTT
.	TRBV5-6	.	TRBJ2-3	CASSLRGAADTQYF	TGTGCCAGCAGCTTACGGGGAGCAGCAGATACGCAGTATTTT
.	TRBV5-1	TRBD2	TRBJ2-3	CASKGTSGGYTDTQYF	TGCGCCAGCAAAGGGACTAGCGGGGGGTACACAGATACGCAGTATTTT
.	TRBV20-1	.	TRBJ2-7	CSARASYEQYF	TGCAGTGCTAGAGCTAGCTACGAGCAGTACTTC
.	TRBV7-8	.	TRBJ1-4	CASSPNMAGEQEKLFF	TGTGCCAGCAGCCCAAATATGGCAGGGGAGCAAGAAAAACTGTTTTTT
.	TRBV18	.	TRBJ2-5	CASSPTGQIETQYF	TGTGCCAGCTCACCAACCGGACAGATAGAGACCCAGTACTTC
.	TRBV18	.	TRBJ2-5	CASSPGRTIQETQYF	TGTGCCAGCTCACCAGGCAGGACTATCCAAGAGACCCAGTACTTC
once	TRBV4-3	.	TRBJ1-1	CASSQDRGTEAFF	TGCGCCAGCAGCCAAGATCGGGGCACTGAAGCTTTCTTT
once	TRBV5-1	.	TRBJ2-2	CASSSPGGELFF	TGCGCCAGCAGCTCCCCCGGGGGGGAGCTGTTTTTT